The clone carrying this TCR beta chain was picked up a small number of times. Its antigen is currently unknown. Expressed TCRB transcripts were sequenced because the entire RNA isolate underwent reverse transcription. The study sequenced naive, central memory and regulatory T cell samples to an average of about 3.9 million reads. Some clones are missing from TCRdb's copy, which holds only in-frame ones; the method was immunoSEQ multiplex PCR. Counted here are roughly 220,000 clones, 16% occurring once; the ten biggest clones make up about 0.078%. Via CD45RO/CCR7/CD25/CD127/CD95/CD27, cells of the CD4+ naive, central memory, regulatory and stem cell-like memory subsets were sorted. The data originate from a study of beta chain features in type 1 diabetes. Overall study results and limits: Naive, central memory and regulatory TCRB repertoires appeared more similar among patients than healthy donors. Here, the possible influence of HLA type (on TCRB rearrangement) remained unresolved. In all four CD4+ subsets, TCRB CDR3 length was significantly, moderately reduced in type 1 diabetes.

The CDR3 consists of 17 residues. Germline loops: CDR1 SGDLS, CDR2 YYNGEE. The trim removed 2 bases at V and 0 bases at J, leaving 5 bases unmatched. This chain uses TRBV9 with TRBJ2-1; 10 bases align to TRBD2. The specimen was naive CD4+ T cells from blood. This clonotype was obtained from a man aged 30-40 years with type 1 diabetes. In DNA, the CDR3 is TGTGCCAGCAGCGTCTCCCTAGCGGGGGCCTCCTACAATGAGCAGTTCTTC. It encodes CASSVSLAGASYNEQFF.